Following are 27 T cell receptor beta chains from one sample sequenced in a study of T cell responses to AZD1222 COVID-19 vaccine (dated by TCRdb to the early 2020s). Library prep was done by the immunoSEQ multiplex PCR assay. The table comes from immuneACCESS by way of TCRdb, which keeps in-frame sequences with V and J called. Part of the clones is missing from these tables; in studies checked, under half for an unresolved V gene and the rest for unknown reasons. This sample gives about 100,000 clones in total; over 75% of them show up just once. The ten largest make up just over 4% of the sample. The sample's time point, from its label and the paper: baseline before first vaccination. The label giving this sample's treatment or condition can be read as: meningococcal conjugate vaccine given as trial control. The source was peripheral blood, collected on day 0 of MenACWY control vaccination. The receptors stem from an adult in good health.

The chain employs TRBV28 and TRBJ1-3; D not resolved. The CDR3 runs 15 residues. Trimming took off 6 bases at V and 0 bases at J, with 12 bases between the two ends. Per germline, CDR1 MDHEN and CDR2 SYDVKM. The CDR3 DNA reads TGTGCCAGCAGAACCGGGCTATTCTCTGGAAACACCATATATTTT. This translates into CASRTGLFSGNTIYF.

The V gene is TRBV6-5, the J gene TRBJ2-2; 11 bases line up with TRBD1. Per the germline V gene, CDR1 is MNHEY and CDR2 is SVGAGI. CDR3 length: 15 amino acids. The ends lost 6 bases at V and 5 bases at J; junction bases unmatched: 5. The CDR3 DNA reads TGTGCCAGCAGCCCCGGGACAGGGGGAACCGGGGAGCTGTTTTTT. It encodes CASSPGTGGTGELFF.

This clone was observed a handful of times. The chain uses TRBV12-3 or TRBV12-4 and TRBJ1-1, with D tentatively TRBD1 (6 bases). The CDR3 has 13 amino acids. Trimming removed 9 bases at V and 5 bases at J, with 16 bases between. The CDR3 sequence is CASSTGSWTEAFF. As DNA, the CDR3 is TGTGCCAGTTCGACAGGCTCTTGGACTGAAGCTTTCTTT.

The chain has TRBV4-1 and TRBJ2-7; no clear D gene. The CDR3 has 17 residues. V dropped 0 bases and J dropped 2 bases, with 17 bases sitting between them. CDR1 and CDR2 from the germline V gene are MGHRA and YSYEKL. For the CDR3, the DNA is TGCGCCAGCAGCCAAGAAATCCGGCCGGCGAGCCCCTACGAGCAGTACTTC. Amino acids: CASSQEIRPASPYEQYF.

The chain is built from TRBV24-1 and TRBJ2-7, with TRBD2 matching 7 bases. The CDR3 has 13 residues. The germline V gene encodes CDR1 KGHDR and CDR2 SFDVKD. The V segment lost 5 bases and the J segment 5 bases; nucleotides outside the gene matches: 5. The DNA of the CDR3 is TGTGCCACCAGTGCTGCGGGAGCAGACGAGCAGTACTTC. Protein sequence: CATSAAGADEQYF.

The V gene is TRBV9, the J gene TRBJ2-2, with 8 bases that match TRBD1. Trimming removed 4 bases from V and 6 bases from J; junction bases left unmatched: 11. The germline V gene encodes CDR1 SGDLS and CDR2 YYNGEE. CDR3 size: 16 residues. This chain's CDR3 is CASSPTGTGFPGELFF. In nucleotides, the CDR3 is TGTGCCAGCAGCCCGACCGGGACAGGTTTTCCCGGGGAGCTGTTTTTT.

This clone has a single count. This sequence joins TRBV19 and TRBJ2-2; 8 bases line up with TRBD1. V gave up 6 bases and J gave up 0 bases; unmatched junction bases: 3. Germline V gene sequence: CDR1 LNHDA, CDR2 SQIVND (reference sequence). The CDR3 totals 15 residues. The CDR3 DNA follows: TGTGCCAGTAGGGTGACAGGGGCGAACACCGGGGAGCTGTTTTTT. This sequence encodes CASRVTGANTGELFF.

The chain uses TRBV5-8 and TRBJ2-3; D is perhaps TRBD2 (5 bases). V lost 1 base, J lost 0 bases, and 9 bases lay in between. The CDR3 totals 15 residues. In germline, CDR1 is SGHTS, CDR2 YDEGEE. The CDR3 DNA reads as TGTGCCAGCAGCTTGCGGCTAGCTAGCACAGATACGCAGTATTTT. Its translation is CASSLRLASTDTQYF. The entire variable domain, with the rest obtained from reference TRBV5-8 and TRBJ2-3, is as follows: EAGVTQSPTHLIKTRGQQATLRCSPISGHTSVYWYQQALGLGLQFLLWYDEGEERNRGNFPPRFSGRQFPNYSSELNVNALELEDSALYLCASSLRLASTDTQYFGPGTRLTVL.

The J gene is TRBJ1-6, the V gene TRBV2, with 8 bases fitting TRBD1. The CDR3 has 15 amino acids. Losses at the gene ends were 6 bases for V and 11 bases for J; bases not matched to a gene: 12. Germline V CDR1 and CDR2: SNHLY, FYNNEI. CDR3 coding DNA: TGTGCCAGCAGGGACCCTCAGGGGGCCTCGGCACCCCTCCACTTT. It encodes CASRDPQGASAPLHF.

The V and J genes are TRBV5-5 and TRBJ1-4; 9 bases map to TRBD1. Losses at the gene ends were 4 bases for V and 6 bases for J; bases not matched to a gene: 7. The CDR3 totals 15 residues. CDR1 SGHKS and CDR2 YYEKEE come from the germline V gene (reference sequence). The CDR3 region is CASSPSQGADEKLFF. The DNA for the CDR3 is TGTGCCAGCAGCCCTTCACAGGGGGCCGATGAAAAACTGTTTTTT. The full variable domain, rest sourced from reference TRBV5-5 and TRBJ1-4, is DAGVTQSPTHLIKTRGQQVTLRCSPISGHKSVSWYQQVLGQGPQFIFQYYEKEERGRGNFPDRFSARQFPNYSSELNVNALLLGDSALYLCASSPSQGADEKLFFGSGTQLSVL.

V is TRBV11-2 and J is TRBJ2-1; D could derive from TRBD1 or TRBD2 (5 bases each). This CDR3 contains 15 residues. V lost 0 bases, J lost 12 bases, and 18 bases lay in between. Germline CDR1 SGHAT, CDR2 FQNNGV. CDR3 loop: CASSLDLASSRAQFF. The CDR3 coding sequence is TGTGCCAGCAGCTTAGATCTGGCTAGCTCCAGGGCGCAGTTCTTC.

The CDR3 loop reads CAISEATEGTEAFF. CDR3 coding DNA: TGTGCCATCAGTGAGGCGACAGAGGGCACTGAAGCTTTCTTT. The rearrangement links TRBV10-3 to TRBJ1-1, with D perhaps matching TRBD1 (5 bases). Looked up from germline, CDR1 is ENHRY and CDR2 is SYGVKD. Trimming removed 2 bases from V and 4 bases from J, with 11 bases in between. There are 14 residues in the CDR3.

This chain uses TRBV28 with TRBJ1-2; D possibly corresponds to TRBD1 (5 bases). The CDR3 consists of 16 residues. Germline V gene sequence: CDR1 MDHEN, CDR2 SYDVKM. V shed 1 base and J shed 8 bases, with 20 bases lying between them. DNA of the CDR3: TGTGCCAGCAGTTTATTAGCGGTCAGGGAAGGCGGAGGCTACACCTTC. It specifies CASSLLAVREGGGYTF.

The count of this clone is one. As DNA, the CDR3 is TGTGCCAGCAGTTTTAGTCAGGGGGCCTACGAGCAGTACTTC. Translating gives CASSFSQGAYEQYF. The chain carries TRBV27 and TRBJ2-7, with TRBD1 identical over 7 bases. Per the germline V gene, CDR1 is MNHEY and CDR2 is SMNVEV (reference sequence). V dropped 3 bases and J dropped 2; count of bases not matched to a gene: 4. The CDR3 contains 14 residues.

This rearrangement joins TRBV11-2 to TRBJ1-3; D remains ambiguous. V lost 4 bases, J lost 2 bases, and 12 bases lay in between. Per germline, CDR1 SGHAT and CDR2 FQNNGV. This CDR3 spans 15 amino acids. For the CDR3, the DNA is TGTGCCAGCAGCTCCCAGCGCGATGCTGGAAACACCATATATTTT. Protein product: CASSSQRDAGNTIYF. Together with reference TRBV11-2 and TRBJ1-3, the CDR3 gives the full variable domain: EAGVAQSPRYKIIEKRQSVAFWCNPISGHATLYWYQQILGQGPKLLIQFQNNGVVDDSQLPKDRFSAERLKGVDSTLKIQPAKLEDSAVYLCASSSQRDAGNTIYFGEGSWLTVV.

The V call is TRBV9, the J call TRBJ2-2; D not resolved. The CDR3 spans 14 residues. CDR1 SGDLS and CDR2 YYNGEE come from the germline V gene. V lost 3 bases and J lost 4, with 10 bases in between. This CDR3 reads CASSGNTFTGELFF. The DNA for the CDR3 is TGTGCCAGCAGCGGAAACACCTTCACCGGGGAGCTGTTTTTT. Filled out from reference TRBV9 and TRBJ2-2, the complete variable domain reads DSGVTQTPKHLITATGQRVTLRCSPRSGDLSVYWYQQSLDQGLQFLIQYYNGEERAKGNILERFSAQQFPDLHSELNLSSLELGDSALYFCASSGNTFTGELFFGEGSRLTVL.

The rearrangement uses TRBV6-2 or TRBV6-3 and TRBJ1-5, with D possibly being TRBD1 (5 bases). Germline V gives CDR1 MNHEY, CDR2 SVGEGT. This CDR3 is 14 amino acids long. The V and J ends lost 5 bases and 1 base respectively, with 9 bases between them. The CDR3 nucleotides are TGTGCCAGCAGTCAGGGTTTAAGCAATCAGCCCCAGCATTTT. Its translation: CASSQGLSNQPQHF.

The chain links TRBV6-1 to TRBJ1-4; a possible D gene is TRBD1 (6 bases). From germline, CDR1 is MNHNS and CDR2 SASEGT. The CDR3 totals 14 residues. V shed 2 bases and J shed 5 bases, with 9 bases lying between them. The CDR3 coding sequence is TGTGCCAGCAGTGAACCAGGACAGAATGAAAAACTGTTTTTT. Its protein is CASSEPGQNEKLFF.

The rearrangement links TRBV3-1 (or the pseudogene TRBV3-2) to TRBJ2-3; 13 nucleotides line up with TRBD2. The CDR3 extends over 16 amino acids. The J segment lost 5 bases and the V segment lost 4 bases, leaving 6 bases of the junction unmatched. Germline-derived CDR1 and CDR2 are LGHDT and YNNKEL (reference sequence). DNA for the CDR3: TGTGCCAGCAGCCGAGGGACTAGCGGGGAGGTAGATACGCAGTATTTT. Its protein is CASSRGTSGEVDTQYF.

This clone has a single count. This chain connects TRBV5-1 to TRBJ1-2; possible D gene TRBD1, 6 bases. The CDR3 has 14 amino acids. The germline gives CDR1 SGHRS, CDR2 YFSETQ. Between the trimmed V and J ends, which lost 4 bases and 4 bases, there was a span of 14 bases. The CDR3 nucleotides are TGCGCCAGCAGCCAGGTGGGGGGGGCCTATGGCTACACCTTC. Its protein product is CASSQVGGAYGYTF.

The gene calls are TRBV6-2 or TRBV6-3 and TRBJ2-7; 9 bases fit TRBD1. The CDR3 spans 13 residues. The germline V gene has CDR1 MNHEY and CDR2 SVGEGT. Trimming cost V 5 bases and J 6 bases; bases outside gene matches: 5. In nucleotides, the CDR3 is TGTGCCAGCAGTACAGGGGGCCTTGGCGAGCAGTACTTC. Its protein is CASSTGGLGEQYF.

This rearrangement joins TRBV4-1 to TRBJ1-6; weak D call: TRBD1 (5 bases). Trimming took off 4 bases at V and 10 bases at J, with 8 bases between the two ends. The germline gives CDR1 MGHRA, CDR2 YSYEKL. The CDR3 consists of 12 residues. The chain's CDR3 is CASSPPGSPLHF. As DNA, the CDR3 is TGCGCCAGCAGCCCCCCAGGGTCACCCCTCCACTTT.

V usage is TRBV10-2 and J usage is TRBJ2-5; D is unresolved. Germline CDR1 reads WSHSY; CDR2 reads SAAADI. Trimming pared 10 bases from V and 4 bases from J, leaving 13 bases between. The CDR3 consists of 12 residues. This CDR3 reads CATPQTTETQYF. CDR3 coding DNA: TGCGCCACCCCCCAGACGACAGAGACCCAGTACTTC.

The chain has TRBV2 and TRBJ2-5, with D unresolved. This CDR3 is 12 amino acids long. Germline CDR1 and CDR2: SNHLY and FYNNEI. Trimming took 6 bases from V and 2 from J, leaving 7 bases between them. This CDR3 is CASSPAQETQYF. CDR3 in DNA: TGTGCCAGCAGCCCGGCACAAGAGACCCAGTACTTC.

The chain employs TRBV29-1 and TRBJ2-7; 8 bases agree with TRBD1. The CDR3 is 14 amino acids. V lost 5 bases and J lost 0; bases outside the gene matches: 6. Germline CDR1 and CDR2: SQVTM and ANQGSEA. The CDR3 region is CSVTGQESSYEQYF. The CDR3 DNA reads as TGCAGCGTTACGGGACAGGAAAGCTCCTACGAGCAGTACTTC.

The rearrangement links TRBV27 to TRBJ1-1; tentatively, D is TRBD1 (5 bases). This CDR3 region has 13 residues. CDR1 and CDR2 (germline): MNHEY, SMNVEV (reference sequence). Trimming took off 7 bases at V and 11 bases at J, with 20 bases between the two ends. CDR3 DNA: TGTGCCAGCAACGTGAAGGACTCCTGGGGCGCTTTCTTT. This codes for CASNVKDSWGAFF.

This sequence joins TRBV5-1 and TRBJ2-5, with 11 bases aligning to TRBD2. CDR3 length: 16 amino acids. Trimming took 0 bases from V and 4 from J; bases not matched to a gene: 5. CDR1 is SGHRS and CDR2 is YFSETQ in the germline V gene. DNA for the CDR3: TGCGCCAGCAGCTTGGTAGCGGGAGGGGCCCGAGAGACCCAGTACTTC. Residues: CASSLVAGGARETQYF.